This entry lists 25 T cell receptor beta chains sequenced from one sample in a study of T cells after yellow fever vaccination. TCRdb re-called the 5' RACE reads with MiXCR, one entry per CDR3 protein. The sample lists around 320,000 distinct CDR3 sequences; around a tenth were seen once. The source material was CD4+ T cells sorted from PBMCs, sampled 45 days after the yellow fever booster vaccination. The receptors were gathered from a man between 18 and 29 years old who received the YFV17D yellow fever vaccine.

The chain links TRBV4-3 to TRBJ1-4; tentatively, D is TRBD1 (6 bases). The CDR3 is 16 amino acids. Germline CDR1 and CDR2: LGHNA and YSLEER. V dropped 4 bases and J dropped 0 bases, with 12 bases sitting between them. CDR3 in amino acids: CASSPRGQSTNEKLFF. In nucleotides, the CDR3 is TGCGCCAGCAGCCCCCGAGGACAGTCAACTAATGAAAAACTGTTTTTT.

This clonotype appeared a few times. V and J are TRBV2 and TRBJ1-5, with D uncertain. Trimming cost V 3 bases and J 6 bases, with 12 bases left between them. Germline CDR1 is SNHLY and CDR2 is FYNNEI. The CDR3 extends over 14 amino acids. The CDR3 DNA reads TGTGCCAGCAGTGATTCGGAGGTCAGTCAGCCCCAGCATTTT. Translating it yields CASSDSEVSQPQHF.

This clonotype was detected ten times or more. The J gene is TRBJ1-6, the V gene TRBV6-5, with 8 nucleotides matching TRBD1. Germline V lookup: CDR1 MNHEY, CDR2 SVGAGI. The V gene end was trimmed by 11 bases and the J gene end by 5 bases; junction bases not matched to a gene: 5. The length of the CDR3 is 13 residues. This CDR3 reads CAVTDRDNSPLHF. Here the CDR3 DNA reads TGTGCCGTAACGGACAGGGATAATTCACCCCTCCACTTT.

This clonotype showed up many times. The V and J genes are TRBV5-6 and TRBJ1-2; the match to TRBD1 covers 7 bases. The V gene's germline CDR1 is SGHDT and CDR2 YYEEEE. Trimming removed 4 bases from V and 4 bases from J; junction bases left unmatched: 10. The CDR3 sequence is 15 residues long. CDR3 nucleotide sequence: TGTGCCAGCAGCCCAGGGGGGGACGGCATCTATGGCTACACCTTC. Translating it yields CASSPGGDGIYGYTF.

The sample holds a few counts of this clonotype. The chain employs TRBV20-1 and TRBJ1-5; 7 nucleotides match TRBD1. The CDR3 sequence is 16 residues long. From germline, CDR1 is DFQATT and CDR2 SNEGSKA (reference sequence). Unmatched junction bases numbered 15, after V lost 3 bases and J lost 7 bases. The CDR3 nucleotides read TGCAGTGCTAGCCCTGCGACAGGGAAGACGCACCAGCCCCAGCATTTT. The encoded protein is CSASPATGKTHQPQHF.

The chain links TRBV12-3 or TRBV12-4 to TRBJ2-7; TRBD2 aligns across 10 bases. CDR3 length: 13 residues. Trimming at V came to 4 bases and at J to 7 bases, leaving 4 bases not matched to a gene. The CDR3 is CASSSLAGEEQYV. For the CDR3, the DNA is TGTGCCAGCAGTTCGCTAGCGGGGGAAGAGCAGTACGTC.

In the case of this clonotype: Compared with germline, one end of the junction differs, possibly owing to a read error. As DNA, the CDR3 is TGCGCCAGCAGCCAAGATCTCAATTTACCCCTCCACTTT. It is translated as CASSQDLNLPLHF. The V gene is TRBV4-3, the J gene TRBJ1-6; D is undetermined. CDR1 LGHNA and CDR2 YSLEER come from the germline V gene. CDR3 size: 13 residues.

This clonotype was counted many times. This chain links TRBV12-3 or TRBV12-4 with TRBJ2-1; D possibly corresponds to TRBD2 (7 bases). The V gene lost 8 bases and the J gene lost 5 bases, with 19 bases spanning the gap. The CDR3 consists of 15 residues. The CDR3 loop is CASGSRGAKNNEQFF. The CDR3 nucleotides are TGTGCCAGCGGATCTCGGGGGGCCAAAAACAATGAGCAGTTCTTC.

V usage is TRBV5-1 and J usage is TRBJ2-2; tentative D call: TRBD2 (8 bases). This CDR3 has 15 amino acids. Germline V gives CDR1 SGHRS, CDR2 YFSETQ. Trimming stripped 6 bases from V and 4 bases from J, with 16 bases between. Here the CDR3 DNA reads TGCGCCAGCACCCCGGGAGGGGGCGTCACCGGGGAGCTGTTTTTT. Translation: CASTPGGGVTGELFF.

This clonotype has just a few counts. The genes are TRBV7-2 and TRBJ2-3, with unresolved D. CDR3 size: 14 residues. Germline values: CDR1 SGHTA, CDR2 FQGNSA. The V gene lost 7 bases and the J gene lost 1 base, with 12 bases spanning the gap. This chain's CDR3 is CASTKYGRTDTQYF. Here the CDR3 DNA reads TGTGCCAGCACCAAATACGGACGCACAGATACGCAGTATTTT.

This clonotype appeared a few times. The V gene is TRBV5-6, the J gene TRBJ1-2; D remains ambiguous. The germline gives CDR1 SGHDT, CDR2 YYEEEE. Trimming cost V 2 bases and J 4 bases, with 12 bases left between them. The CDR3 totals 14 residues. The CDR3 DNA sequence: TGTGCCAGCAGCTTCGGTACGCAGAGCTATGGCTACACCTTC. It specifies CASSFGTQSYGYTF.

This clonotype turned up a few times. The chain has TRBV6-5 and TRBJ1-2, with no clear D. V was clipped by 6 bases and J by 3 bases, with 11 bases between them. The length of the CDR3 is 13 residues. Germline assignment: CDR1 MNHEY and CDR2 SVGAGI. CDR3 region: CASRRSGDYGYTF. CDR3 bases: TGTGCCAGCAGAAGAAGCGGGGACTATGGCTACACCTTC.

This clonotype was seen a few times. The rearrangement uses TRBV5-4 and TRBJ1-1, with D unresolved. This CDR3 has 15 residues. CDR1 is SGHNT, CDR2 YYREEE, per germline (reference sequence). The V gene lost 1 base and the J gene lost 4 bases, with 14 bases spanning the gap. The CDR3 loop reads CASSLSDRGGTEAFF. The CDR3 region has the DNA TGTGCCAGCAGCTTGTCTGACCGGGGAGGCACTGAAGCTTTCTTT. The whole variable domain, remainder taken from reference TRBV5-4 and TRBJ1-1, is ETGVTQSPTHLIKTRGQQVTLRCSSQSGHNTVSWYQQALGQGPQFIFQYYREEENGRGNFPPRFSGLQFPNYSSELNVNALELDDSALYLCASSLSDRGGTEAFFGQGTRLTVV.

This clonotype came up many times. The chain recombines TRBV5-1 with TRBJ2-3; D possibly corresponds to TRBD1 (6 bases). The CDR3 is 13 amino acids. The V gene lost 3 bases and the J gene lost 6 bases, with 11 bases spanning the gap. Germline values: CDR1 SGHRS, CDR2 YFSETQ. Here the CDR3 reads CASSSDRADTQYF. The CDR3, as DNA: TGCGCCAGCAGCTCGGACAGAGCGGATACGCAGTATTTT.

The chain is built from TRBV2 and TRBJ2-3; D might be TRBD1 or TRBD2, each matching 5 bases. Germline V lookup: CDR1 SNHLY, CDR2 FYNNEI. Between the trimmed V and J ends, which lost 4 bases and 5 bases, there was a span of 19 bases. There are 16 residues in the CDR3. CDR3 nucleotides: TGTGCCAGCAGTGGAATTGTTAGAAGGGACCAAGATACGCAGTATTTT. This codes for CASSGIVRRDQDTQYF.

This clonotype was detected only a few times. An end of the junction differs from the germline gene, which may be a read error. This chain uses TRBV2 with TRBJ2-1; D unclear. This CDR3 comprises 10 residues. Germline CDR1 SNHLY, CDR2 FYNNEI. The CDR3, as DNA: TGTGCCAGCAGAGCGATAGCCCTACTCTTC. It encodes CASRAIALLF.

This clonotype was detected many times. The chain has TRBV7-2 and TRBJ2-2; 11 positions match TRBD2. V was clipped by 6 bases and J by 3 bases; unmatched bases: 6. Germline V gene data show CDR1 as SGHTA and CDR2 as FQGNSA. The length of the CDR3 is 16 residues. The CDR3 sequence is CASSVSGGAYTGELFF. The CDR3 nucleotides are TGTGCCAGCAGTGTTAGCGGGGGGGCCTACACCGGGGAGCTGTTTTTT.

This clonotype has just a few counts. V and J are TRBV7-2 and TRBJ2-1, with no clear D. The CDR3 loop spans 14 amino acids. Germline loops: CDR1 SGHTA, CDR2 FQGNSA. V shed 4 bases and J shed 1 base, with 8 bases lying between them. The CDR3 DNA reads as TGTGCCAGCAGCTCCCCCGTTTCCTACAATGAGCAGTTCTTC. As protein: CASSSPVSYNEQFF. Using reference TRBV7-2 and TRBJ2-1 for the parts outside the CDR3, the full variable domain is GAGVSQSPSNKVTEKGKDVELRCDPISGHTALYWYRQSLGQGLEFLIYFQGNSAPDKSGLPSDRFSAERTGGSVSTLTIQRTQQEDSAVYLCASSSPVSYNEQFFGPGTRLTVL.

This chain connects TRBV5-1 to TRBJ2-3; 12 bases are shared with TRBD2. The length of the CDR3 is 18 residues. Germline V gene sequence: CDR1 SGHRS, CDR2 YFSETQ. Losses at the gene ends were 4 bases for V and 5 bases for J; bases not matched to a gene: 14. CDR3 coding DNA: TGCGCCAGCAGCCCGAGAGGGCTAGCGGGGGGGCCGGGAGATACGCAGTATTTT. Its protein is CASSPRGLAGGPGDTQYF.

The chain has TRBV20-1 and TRBJ2-5; D might be TRBD2 (6 bases). CDR3 length equals 13 residues. CDR1 and CDR2 from the germline V gene are DFQATT and SNEGSKA (reference sequence). The V end lost 6 bases, the J end lost 5 bases, and 16 bases lay between the germline ends. The CDR3 nucleotides read TGCAGTGCCGTCCCGGGACTCTGGGAGACCCAGTACTTC. This translates into CSAVPGLWETQYF.

This clonotype was found many times. A read error may account for a junction end that differs from germline. The J gene is TRBJ2-1, the V gene TRBV6-1; TRBD2 aligns across 9 bases. The CDR3 has 16 amino acids. Germline CDR1 reads MNHNS; CDR2 reads SASEGT. As DNA, the CDR3 is TGTGCCAGCAGTGAAGCCCTGATCAGCGGGGGGACGCCCTACATCTTC. Translation gives CASSEALISGGTPYIF.

The V and J genes are TRBV14 and TRBJ1-2; a possible D gene is TRBD1 (6 bases). The CDR3 spans 12 residues. Trimming left V 3 bases short and J 9 bases short, with 11 bases between. CDR1 SGHDN and CDR2 FVKESK come from the germline V gene. This CDR3 reads CASSQQGGRYTF. In nucleotides, the CDR3 is TGTGCCAGCAGCCAGCAAGGGGGTCGCTACACCTTC.

This chain uses TRBV7-8 with TRBJ2-7; the D is unclear. The CDR3 has 13 residues. Trimming left V 2 bases short and J 2 bases short, with 7 bases between. Germline-derived CDR1 and CDR2 are SGHVS and FQNEAQ. The CDR3 coding sequence is TGTGCCAGCAGCTTACCCCGGGCCTACGAGCAGTACTTC. Translation: CASSLPRAYEQYF.

In this sample, this clonotype turned up a few times. The rearrangement uses TRBV20-1 and TRBJ2-5; 12 nucleotides line up with TRBD2. V dropped 6 bases and J dropped 7; count of bases not matched to a gene: 6. CDR1 is DFQATT, CDR2 SNEGSKA, per germline (reference sequence). CDR3 length: 13 amino acids. The CDR3 sequence is CSATRTSGATQYF. The CDR3 nucleotides are TGCAGTGCCACCCGGACTAGCGGGGCGACCCAGTACTTC.

The table lists this clonotype with a few counts. This chain joins TRBV29-1 and TRBJ2-3; the match to TRBD1 covers 10 bases. The CDR3 consists of 14 residues. From germline, CDR1 is SQVTM and CDR2 ANQGSEA. Trimming removed 6 bases from V and 3 bases from J; junction bases left unmatched: 6. The CDR3, as DNA: TGCAGCGTAAAGACAGGGGGCCAAACAGATACGCAGTATTTT. It codes for CSVKTGGQTDTQYF.